The clone carrying this T cell receptor beta chain has a single count. Its matching antigen is unknown. This specimen belongs to a study of cytomegalovirus exposure and HLA in healthy donors. Findings and caveats of the study: Researchers reported in a later analysis that a missense DCLRE1C variant was tied to TCR beta V- and J-gene trimming.

Primers for the PCR totalled 60 Vbeta and 13 Jbeta. Profiling relied on immunoSEQ multiplex PCR, and the TCRdb table lists in-frame clones only, not all of them. Of roughly 80,000 clones in the sample, roughly 76% were seen once. CDR1 and CDR2 (germline): SEHNR, FQNEAQ (reference sequence). The CDR3 loop spans 14 amino acids. Trimming removed 5 bases from V and 8 bases from J; junction bases left unmatched: 9. The chain joins TRBV7-9 to TRBJ2-1; TRBD2 agrees at 7 bases. This TCR came from a woman in her 30s in good health and CMV-seronegative. Source material: PBMCs. The CDR3 reads CASSGRLAGDEQFF. The DNA for the CDR3 is TGTGCCAGCAGCGGCCGACTAGCCGGCGATGAGCAGTTCTTC.